These T cell receptor beta chains were read from a single sample in a study of blood T cell repertoires in COVID-19. Method: immunoSEQ multiplex PCR; TCRdb's copy keeps in-frame clones and lacks some. The data contain about 190,000 clones, 65% to 80% of them seen just once; the ten biggest clones take up 13%. The specimen was peripheral blood. These receptors all stem from a man in his fifties who had recovered from COVID-19. Both conserved end residues are part of each CDR3. The D gene is left open where the match is weak. The size entry is marked missing in some rows and otherwise reads once, few, many or a size class.

cdr3_aa,cdr3_nt,v_call,clone_size,j_call,d_call
CASSQEESGTSYEQYF,TGTGCCAGCAGCCAAGAAGAAAGCGGGACCTCCTACGAGCAGTACTTC,TRBV4-2,.,TRBJ2-7,TRBD2
CASSQYGGTGRFF,TGTGCCAGCAGCCAATATGGGGGGACAGGTCGGTTCTTC,TRBV3-1/TRBV3-2,.,TRBJ2-1,TRBD1
CSAARASQETQYF,TGCAGCGCCGCCCGTGCCAGCCAAGAGACCCAGTACTTC,TRBV29-1,.,TRBJ2-5,.
CASSTSGAPYEQYF,TGTGCCAGCAGCACAAGCGGGGCCCCCTACGAGCAGTACTTC,TRBV7-8,.,TRBJ2-7,TRBD2
CASSREGAGDTDTQYF,TGCGCCAGCAGCCGAGAGGGAGCGGGAGACACAGATACGCAGTATTTT,TRBV5-1,.,TRBJ2-3,TRBD2
CASSSFPQHNEQFF,TGTGCCAGCAGCTCCTTCCCACAGCACAATGAGCAGTTCTTC,TRBV7-2,.,TRBJ2-1,.
CASSPSGLAGRADTQYF,TGTGCCAGCAGTCCCTCGGGACTAGCGGGAAGAGCAGATACGCAGTATTTT,TRBV28,.,TRBJ2-3,TRBD2
CASSLAYNSYEQYF,TGTGCCAGCAGCTTAGCGTACAACTCCTACGAGCAGTACTTC,TRBV7-2,.,TRBJ2-7,.
CSVDGPGGEEQYF,TGCAGCGTTGACGGGCCTGGAGGGGAGGAGCAGTACTTC,TRBV29-1,.,TRBJ2-7,.
CASSVAGSSGNTIYF,TGTGCCAGCAGCGTAGCGGGGAGTTCCGGAAACACCATATATTTT,TRBV9,once,TRBJ1-3,.
CASSVEAGGSYNEQFF,TGTGCCAGCAGCGTAGAGGCGGGAGGCTCCTACAATGAGCAGTTCTTC,TRBV9,once,TRBJ2-1,TRBD2
CASGLGDTTEAFF,TGTGCTAGTGGTTTAGGGGACACCACTGAAGCTTTCTTT,TRBV12-5,.,TRBJ1-1,.
CASSSGQYQETQYF,TGTGCCAGCAGCTCGGGACAGTACCAAGAGACCCAGTACTTC,TRBV5-4,.,TRBJ2-5,TRBD1
CSVAPGTEETQYF,TGCAGCGTTGCCCCCGGGACAGAAGAGACCCAGTACTTC,TRBV29-1,.,TRBJ2-5,TRBD1
CASSLVGNHGYTF,TGCGCCAGCAGCTTGGTCGGGAATCATGGCTACACCTTC,TRBV5-1,.,TRBJ1-2,.
CASSGQGDEQYF,TGTGCCAGCAGCGGACAGGGGGACGAGCAGTACTTC,TRBV3-1/TRBV3-2,.,TRBJ2-7,TRBD1
CASSLAQDTGSGGYTF,TGTGCCAGCTCACTCGCCCAGGACACAGGGTCTGGTGGCTACACCTTC,TRBV18,.,TRBJ1-2,.
CASSKGVETQYF,TGTGCCAGCAGCAAAGGAGTAGAGACCCAGTACTTC,TRBV21-1,once,TRBJ2-5,.
CASSPTPYSNQPQHF,TGCGCCAGCAGCCCCACTCCGTATAGCAATCAGCCCCAGCATTTT,TRBV4-1,.,TRBJ1-5,.
CASSSRVDTEAFF,TGTGCCAGCAGCTCCCGGGTTGACACTGAAGCTTTCTTT,TRBV3-1/TRBV3-2,.,TRBJ1-1,.
CASSQDVGSRSYEQYF,TGCGCCAGCAGCCAAGATGTCGGTTCCCGCTCCTACGAGCAGTACTTC,TRBV4-1,once,TRBJ2-7,.
CASSFATGFQETQYF,TGCGCCAGCAGCTTCGCGACAGGGTTCCAAGAGACCCAGTACTTC,TRBV5-1,.,TRBJ2-5,TRBD1
CASSSTSGISADTQYF,TGCGCCAGCAGCTCGACTAGCGGGATTTCGGCAGATACGCAGTATTTT,TRBV5-1,.,TRBJ2-3,TRBD2
CASSSSGRAEEQFF,TGTGCCAGCAGTAGTAGCGGGAGGGCCGAGGAGCAGTTCTTC,TRBV6-6,.,TRBJ2-1,TRBD2
CATSRDGGTGREQYF,TGTGCCACCAGCAGAGATGGGGGGACAGGTCGCGAGCAGTACTTC,TRBV15,few,TRBJ2-7,TRBD1
CATSRVTSGNQETQYF,TGTGCCACCAGCAGAGTGACTAGCGGGAATCAAGAGACCCAGTACTTC,TRBV15,.,TRBJ2-5,TRBD2
CASSIDLGGEAFF,TGTGCCAGTAGTATAGATCTCGGCGGGGAAGCTTTCTTT,TRBV19,.,TRBJ1-1,.
CASSPGTSGSPETQYF,TGTGCCAGCAGCCCCGGGACTAGCGGGAGTCCAGAGACCCAGTACTTC,TRBV5-4,few,TRBJ2-5,TRBD2
CASTGSGYGYTF,TGTGCCAGTACTGGTTCAGGCTATGGCTACACCTTC,TRBV19,.,TRBJ1-2,.
CASKPGQRTLGYTF,TGTGCCAGCAAACCGGGACAGCGGACCCTGGGCTACACCTTC,TRBV27,.,TRBJ1-2,TRBD1
CASSSPDRENEQFF,TGTGCCAGCAGCTCACCCGACAGGGAAAATGAGCAGTTCTTC,TRBV7-3,once,TRBJ2-1,TRBD1
CAISEPRDRGHVQYF,TGTGCCATCAGTGAGCCCCGGGACAGGGGGCATGTGCAGTACTTC,TRBV10-3,.,TRBJ2-7,TRBD1
CASSPINQPQHF,TGTGCCAGCAGTCCAATCAATCAGCCCCAGCATTTT,TRBV27,once,TRBJ1-5,.
CASSPQGAGAYEQYF,TGTGCCAGCTCACCACAGGGGGCTGGGGCCTACGAGCAATACTTC,TRBV18,.,TRBJ2-7,TRBD1
CASSVYRGYEQYF,TGTGCCAGCAGTGTATACAGGGGATACGAGCAGTACTTC,TRBV2,.,TRBJ2-7,TRBD1
CASRRERHEQFF,TGTGCCAGCAGGCGGGAGCGCCATGAGCAGTTCTTC,TRBV12-3/TRBV12-4,.,TRBJ2-1,TRBD2